The present T cell receptor (beta chain) was sequenced within a study of metastatic and nonmetastatic thyroid tumors (dated by TCRdb to 2020 to 2022). Concerning the study at large: Repertoires from peripheral blood and from tumor or nodule tissue samples of malignant and benign thyroid patients were compared. The paper's findings and limits, for the study overall: In both blood and tumor samples, malignant tumors were reported to have significantly higher TCR beta diversity than benign nodules.

None of the patients had been given any treatment before thyroid surgery. Using T-cell receptor beta sequencing, the study looked back at clinical samples from patients collected from about 2011 to 2019. CDR1 and CDR2 are drawn from the germline V gene: MDHEN, SYDVKM. Trimming removed 4 bases from V and 6 bases from J; the gene matches leave 14 bases unexplained. Its CDR3 holds 17 amino acids, cysteine through phenylalanine. Only the CDR3 DNA stays, 51 bases, in frame from base 1. About this clone: The specificity of this receptor is unknown. Per-base quality was not reported, and no clone a single base away is much larger than it.

Library prep was done by PCR. These reads were obtained on an Illumina HiSeq 4000. High-throughput sequencing was used to profile the CDR3 region of the TCR beta-chain in every patient. Regarding the original processing steps: CDR3 differences across clinicopathological groups were used to build a classifier for discriminating distant-metastatic papillary thyroid cancer patients. The Shannon index was used to assess repertoire diversity, and the Morisita-Horn index was used to assess tumor-blood repertoire similarity. TCRdb cleaned the public reads at Q25 with fastp, built clones with MiXCR and kept in-frame beta chains. What appears here as the V and J calls and clone size reflects TCRdb's work, not the paper's. Within this sample are about 40,000 clones, with 17% of them counted one time only. The top ten clonotypes cover approximately 10% of the sample.

Sequencing was done on a sample of tumor tissue. The clonotype originates from a female donor with papillary thyroid cancer or a benign thyroid nodule (not recorded which). Some clones in this sample may be carry-over from other donors' samples. The chain joins TRBV28 to TRBJ2-1, with 8 bases in between that match TRBD2. The bases are TGTGCCAGCAGTTCCGGTACTATCGGGAGGGCCCTCAATGAGCAGTTCTTC. Its amino acids are CASSSGTIGRALNEQFF.